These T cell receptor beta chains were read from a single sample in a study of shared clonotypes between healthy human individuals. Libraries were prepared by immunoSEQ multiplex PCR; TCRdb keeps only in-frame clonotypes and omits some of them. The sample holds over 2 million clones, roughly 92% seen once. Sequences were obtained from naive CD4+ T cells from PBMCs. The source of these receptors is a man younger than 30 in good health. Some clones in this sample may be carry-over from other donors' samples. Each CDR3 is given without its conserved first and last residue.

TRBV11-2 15 ASSLGLAGAVTNEQF
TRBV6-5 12 ASSRGRAYNEQF
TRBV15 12 ATSGRDREYEQY
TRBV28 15 ASSPLWSSGRGDTQY
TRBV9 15 ASSPPAGEGSYNEQF
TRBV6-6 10 ASSPEDYGYT
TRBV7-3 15 ASSLTHTSGSTDTQY
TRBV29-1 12 SVGGGPTNTEAF
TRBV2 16 ASTENRPLILGANVLT
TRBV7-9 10 AVRRVGYGYT
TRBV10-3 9 AARGWETQY
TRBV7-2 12 ASSSLGSGDTIY
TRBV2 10 ASSRQDYGYT
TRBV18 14 ASSPFTVTNTGELF
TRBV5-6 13 ASSLGAGAPYEQY
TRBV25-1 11 ASSESEVAGQY